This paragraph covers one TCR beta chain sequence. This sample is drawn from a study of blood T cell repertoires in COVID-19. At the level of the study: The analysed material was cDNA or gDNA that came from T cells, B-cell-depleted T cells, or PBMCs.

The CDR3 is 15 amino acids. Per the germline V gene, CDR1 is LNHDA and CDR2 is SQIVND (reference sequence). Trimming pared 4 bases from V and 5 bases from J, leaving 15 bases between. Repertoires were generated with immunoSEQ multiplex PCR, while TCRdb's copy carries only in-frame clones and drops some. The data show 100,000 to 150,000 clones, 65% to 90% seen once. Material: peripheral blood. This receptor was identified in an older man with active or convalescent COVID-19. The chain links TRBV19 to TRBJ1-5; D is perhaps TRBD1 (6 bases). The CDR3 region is CASSKPGVGHQPQHF. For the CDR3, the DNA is TGTGCCAGTAGTAAACCAGGGGTTGGTCATCAGCCCCAGCATTTT.